This T cell receptor (beta chain) derives from a study of patients and donors after allogeneic stem cell transplantation. V lost 2 bases and J lost 5, with 9 bases in between. The CDR3 runs to 13 residues. TCRdb independently ran MiXCR on the RT-PCR reads; one entry per CDR3 protein. The profile shows tens of thousands of distinct CDR3 sequences, roughly 52% of them singletons. The specimen sequenced was blood, either unsorted or a sorted T cell fraction (not recorded which). The sequence was obtained from a human donor who was either an allogeneic HSCT recipient or a stem cell or donor lymphocyte infusion donor (not recorded which). It is not recorded whose cells these are; they may come from a transplant donor. The gene calls are TRBV12-3 or TRBV12-4 and TRBJ1-2, with unresolved D. The CDR3 region is CASSLNILYGYTF. In DNA form, the CDR3 reads TGTGCCAGCAGTTTAAACATATTATATGGCTACACCTTC.